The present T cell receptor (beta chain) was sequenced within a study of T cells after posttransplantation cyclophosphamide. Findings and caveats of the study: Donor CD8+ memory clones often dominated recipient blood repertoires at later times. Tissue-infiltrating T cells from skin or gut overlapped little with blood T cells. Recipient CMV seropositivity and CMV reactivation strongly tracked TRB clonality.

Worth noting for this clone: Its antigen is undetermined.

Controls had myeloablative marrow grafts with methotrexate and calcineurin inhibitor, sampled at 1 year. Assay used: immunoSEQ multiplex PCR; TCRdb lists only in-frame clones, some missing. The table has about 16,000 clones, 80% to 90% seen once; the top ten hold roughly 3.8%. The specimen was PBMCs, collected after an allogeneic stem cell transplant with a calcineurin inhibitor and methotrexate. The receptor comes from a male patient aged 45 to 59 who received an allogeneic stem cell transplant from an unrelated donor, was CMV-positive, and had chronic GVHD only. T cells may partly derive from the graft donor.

CDR3 loop: CASSIGPEVIDTQYF. In nucleotides, the CDR3 is TGTGCCAGTAGTATCGGTCCCGAGGTGATAGATACGCAGTATTTT. The chain couples TRBV19 to TRBJ2-3; D unresolved. The CDR3 consists of 15 residues. V dropped 3 bases and J dropped 5 bases, with 15 bases sitting between them. Germline CDR1 and CDR2: LNHDA and SQIVND (reference sequence).